These 11 T cell receptor beta chains share one sample of origin, sequenced in a study of T-cell reconstitution after alpha-beta-depleted transplantation in children (dated by TCRdb to 2016 to 2018). Libraries were built with PCR. The instrument was an Illumina HiSeq 2500. TCR libraries were prepared with molecular barcoding, using unique molecular identifiers to normalize TCRbeta repertoire quantification. TCRdb reprocessed the public reads (quality trimming at Q25 with fastp, clone calling with MiXCR) and kept in-frame beta chains. Under each unique CDR3 protein, matching rows form one entry showing the most common genes and DNA. For this sample there are about 900,000 distinct CDR3 sequences; about 29% appear just once. The ten largest make up 28% of the sample. Read against the paper, the sample's treatment or condition label means: allogeneic hematopoietic cell transplantation with graft depleted of TCRalphabeta T cells and CD19 B cells.

The specimen comprised PBMCs, mostly from graft donor cells, sampled 360 days after TCRalphabeta/CD19-depleted stem cell transplant. The receptors shown here come from a boy under two years old who had a stem cell transplant for SCID, so the T cells may come from the graft donor.

The chain employs TRBV29-1 and TRBJ2-5; tentatively, D is TRBD2 (7 bases). Germline V gives CDR1 SQVTM, CDR2 ANQGSEA. The CDR3 is 12 residues long. Trimming pared 7 bases from V and 5 bases from J, leaving 14 bases between. This chain's CDR3 is CSALGGAETQYF. In DNA form, the CDR3 reads TGCAGCGCCCTTGGGGGGGCGGAGACCCAGTACTTC.

The genes are TRBV5-1 and TRBJ1-4; 7 bases align to TRBD1. CDR3 length: 16 residues. Trimming at V came to 3 bases and at J to 8 bases, leaving 13 bases not matched to a gene. Germline V gene data show CDR1 as SGHRS and CDR2 as YFSETQ. CDR3 sequence (DNA): TGCGCCAGCAGCTCACACCCCCAGGGGGAGGGGGAAAAACTGTTTTTT. Protein: CASSSHPQGEGEKLFF.

This clonotype was detected only once. V is TRBV5-1 and J is TRBJ2-2, with 10 nucleotides matching TRBD1. The CDR3 runs to 17 residues. In germline, CDR1 is SGHRS, CDR2 YFSETQ. V was clipped by 0 bases and J by 5 bases; unmatched bases: 7. The CDR3 sequence: CASSLGDRTGGTGELFF. The CDR3, as DNA: TGCGCCAGCAGCTTGGGAGACCGGACAGGGGGAACCGGGGAGCTGTTTTTT. Drawing the rest from reference TRBV5-1 and TRBJ2-2, the complete variable domain is KAGVTQTPRYLIKTRGQQVTLSCSPISGHRSVSWYQQTPGQGLQFLFEYFSETQRNKGNFPGRFSGRQFSNSRSEMNVSTLELGDSALYLCASSLGDRTGGTGELFFGEGSRLTVL.

The genes are TRBV7-6 and TRBJ2-3; 11 bases fit TRBD2. Germline V gene lookup returns CDR1 SGHVS and CDR2 FNYEAQ. This CDR3 spans 16 amino acids. V was clipped by 2 bases and J by 6 bases; unmatched bases: 7. For the CDR3, the DNA is TGTGCCAGCAGCTTATATGGACTAGCGGGTGAGGATACGCAGTATTTT. Residues: CASSLYGLAGEDTQYF.

This clonotype showed up many times. This chain links TRBV5-1 with TRBJ2-7; 8 positions agree with TRBD1. Germline values: CDR1 SGHRS, CDR2 YFSETQ. The CDR3 sequence is 15 residues long. The J segment lost 0 bases and the V segment lost 5 bases, leaving 7 bases of the junction unmatched. This CDR3 reads CASSLGQVGSYEQYF. CDR3 DNA sequence: TGCGCCAGCAGTCTGGGACAGGTCGGCTCCTACGAGCAGTACTTC.

The chain recombines TRBV4-2 with TRBJ2-3, with D tentatively TRBD1 or TRBD2 (5 bases each). V was pared by 5 bases and J by 2 bases, with 17 bases between. Per germline, CDR1 LGHNA and CDR2 YNFKEQ. This CDR3 contains 16 residues. The CDR3 DNA follows: TGTGCCAGCAGCGAACACACCGGGACCTTCACAGATACGCAGTATTTT. Its translation is CASSEHTGTFTDTQYF.

The chain is built from TRBV20-1 and TRBJ2-1; D is perhaps TRBD2 (7 bases). This CDR3 region has 16 residues. Trimming removed 0 bases from V and 2 bases from J, with 14 bases in between. Germline V lookup: CDR1 DFQATT, CDR2 SNEGSKA (reference sequence). CDR3 nucleotides: TGCAGTGCTAGAGATCTAATGGGGGGGCCCTACAATGAGCAGTTCTTC. Protein sequence: CSARDLMGGPYNEQFF.

This clonotype was seen a few times. The V and J genes are TRBV12-3 or TRBV12-4 and TRBJ2-2; D gene unclear. V lost 7 bases and J lost 2, with 11 bases in between. The CDR3 loop spans 14 amino acids. CDR3 sequence reads: CASTLDLNTGELFF. In DNA, the CDR3 is TGTGCCAGCACCTTGGACCTTAACACCGGGGAGCTGTTTTTT.

In regard to this clonotype: The conserved phenylalanine or tryptophan is not found at the CDR3 terminus, so this likely reflects a read error. The chain is built from TRBV2 and TRBJ1-1; 8 bases are a match to TRBD1. The germline gives CDR1 SNHLY, CDR2 FYNNEI. CDR3 length: 17 amino acids. CDR3 nucleotide sequence: TGTACCAGCAACGGTTTCCCAGGGGGCATATCGGGCACTGAAGCTTTCTCT. It codes for CTSNGFPGGISGTEAFS.

The J gene is TRBJ2-3, the V gene TRBV12-3 or TRBV12-4, with D perhaps given as TRBD1 or TRBD2 (6 bases each). V dropped 4 bases and J dropped 6 bases, with 20 bases sitting between them. The CDR3 is 16 residues long. CDR3 sequence: CASSSRATGRIDTQYF. The CDR3 nucleotides read TGTGCCAGCAGTTCCCGGGCCACAGGGAGGATTGATACGCAGTATTTT.

This clonotype has more than one count but fewer than ten. The chain employs TRBV5-1 and TRBJ2-1, with a tentative D call TRBD1 (6 bases). Trimming removed 4 bases from V and 0 bases from J, with 11 bases in between. There are 15 residues in the CDR3. Germline V lookup: CDR1 SGHRS, CDR2 YFSETQ. CDR3 DNA sequence: TGCGCCAGCAGCACGGGACACCTCTCCTACAATGAGCAGTTCTTC. Protein: CASSTGHLSYNEQFF.